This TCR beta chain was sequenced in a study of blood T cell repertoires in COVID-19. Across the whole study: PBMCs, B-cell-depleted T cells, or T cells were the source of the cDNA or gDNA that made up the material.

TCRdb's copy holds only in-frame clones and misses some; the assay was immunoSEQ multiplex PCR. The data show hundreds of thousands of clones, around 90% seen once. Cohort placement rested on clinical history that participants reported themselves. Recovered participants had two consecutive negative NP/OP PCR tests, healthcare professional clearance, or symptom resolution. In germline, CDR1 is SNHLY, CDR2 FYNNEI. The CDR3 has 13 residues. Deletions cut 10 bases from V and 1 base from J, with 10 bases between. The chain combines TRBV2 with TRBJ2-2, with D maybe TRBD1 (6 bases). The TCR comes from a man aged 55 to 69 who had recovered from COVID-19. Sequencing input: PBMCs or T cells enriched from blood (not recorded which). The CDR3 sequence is CATRTENTGELFF. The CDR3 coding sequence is TGTGCCACCCGGACAGAGAACACCGGGGAGCTGTTTTTT.